The 18 T cell receptor beta chains below were found in one sample sequenced in a study of blood T cells in healthy people across ages. A sample-barcoded 5' primer and a J-beta primer mix were used in a second PCR of roughly 6 to 11 cycles. TCRdb independently ran MiXCR on the 5' RACE reads; one entry per CDR3 protein. Counted here are about 1.7 million distinct CDR3 sequences, over 25% occurring once; the ten biggest clones make up about 8%. Sequencing was performed on blood. These receptors all stem from a woman aged 25 to 39 in good health.

The genes are TRBV5-1 and TRBJ2-5, with TRBD1 matching 9 bases. The CDR3 has 16 amino acids. The trim removed 2 bases at V and 1 base at J, leaving 6 bases unmatched. Per the germline V gene, CDR1 is SGHRS and CDR2 is YFSETQ. CDR3 in amino acids: CASSFQGQGFQETQYF. The CDR3, as DNA: TGCGCCAGCAGCTTTCAGGGACAGGGATTCCAAGAGACCCAGTACTTC.

This chain uses TRBV27 with TRBJ2-1; D is possibly TRBD2 (5 bases). Germline V gene data show CDR1 as MNHEY and CDR2 as SMNVEV (reference sequence). V was clipped by 5 bases and J by 3 bases, with 17 bases between them. The CDR3 spans 16 residues. The CDR3 DNA reads as TGTGCCAGCAGTGCTGTGGTAGCGATCGACTACAATGAGCAGTTCTTC. Amino acid sequence: CASSAVVAIDYNEQFF.

The V call is TRBV7-9, the J call TRBJ2-7, with D possibly matching TRBD1 (5 bases). This CDR3 comprises 17 residues. Per germline, CDR1 SEHNR and CDR2 FQNEAQ (reference sequence). V was pared by 0 bases and J by 2 bases, with 17 bases between. CDR3 residues: CASSLAYRQTQTYEQYF. CDR3 bases: TGTGCCAGCAGCTTAGCCTACCGACAGACTCAAACCTACGAGCAGTACTTC.

A few counts support this clonotype. J is TRBJ1-5 and V is TRBV5-5; 7 nucleotides align to TRBD1. The V and J ends lost 4 bases and 0 bases, in that order; junction bases with no gene match: 4. The CDR3 is made up of 15 amino acids. Per germline, CDR1 SGHKS and CDR2 YYEKEE (reference sequence). The DNA of the CDR3 is TGTGCCAGCAGCCAGGGGGTTAATAGCAATCAGCCCCAGCATTTT. This sequence encodes CASSQGVNSNQPQHF. The variable domain in full, completed from reference TRBV5-5 and TRBJ1-5, reads DAGVTQSPTHLIKTRGQQVTLRCSPISGHKSVSWYQQVLGQGPQFIFQYYEKEERGRGNFPDRFSARQFPNYSSELNVNALLLGDSALYLCASSQGVNSNQPQHFGDGTRLSIL.

The V call is TRBV7-9, the J call TRBJ2-3; the match to TRBD1 covers 9 bases. J lost 3 bases, V lost 5 bases, and 15 bases had no gene match. Germline-derived CDR1 and CDR2 are SEHNR and FQNEAQ (reference sequence). The CDR3 loop spans 18 amino acids. CDR3 sequence: CASSEGSGTGFSTDTQYF. CDR3 DNA sequence: TGTGCCAGCAGCGAGGGGAGCGGGACAGGGTTTTCAACAGATACGCAGTATTTT. The full variable domain, rest sourced from reference TRBV7-9 and TRBJ2-3, is DTGVSQNPRHKITKRGQNVTFRCDPISEHNRLYWYRQTLGQGPEFLTYFQNEAQLEKSRLLSDRFSAERPKGSFSTLEIQRTEQGDSAMYLCASSEGSGTGFSTDTQYFGPGTRLTVL.

This clonotype was recorded only once. The V call is TRBV28, the J call TRBJ2-1, with 7 bases lining up with TRBD1. The CDR3 sequence is 15 residues long. The junction had 14 bases not matched to a gene; V was cut back by 5 bases and J by 10 bases. From germline, CDR1 is MDHEN and CDR2 SYDVKM. CDR3 protein: CASSPTGDTNYEQFF. DNA of the CDR3: TGTGCCAGCAGTCCTACAGGGGACACTAACTACGAGCAGTTCTTC.

In its sample, this clonotype was seen a few times. The J gene is TRBJ2-3, the V gene TRBV9, with 7 bases lining up with TRBD1. The V and J ends lost 3 bases and 1 base, in that order; junction bases with no gene match: 5. The germline V gene encodes CDR1 SGDLS and CDR2 YYNGEE. The CDR3 contains 15 residues. CDR3 in amino acids: CASSERQGGTDTQYF. The CDR3 DNA is TGTGCCAGCAGCGAGAGACAGGGCGGCACAGATACGCAGTATTTT.

The chain employs TRBV27 and TRBJ2-3, with D possibly being TRBD1 or TRBD2 (6 bases each). This CDR3 spans 17 amino acids. V gave up 0 bases and J gave up 1 base, with 14 bases separating them. CDR1 is MNHEY and CDR2 is SMNVEV in the germline V gene (reference sequence). The CDR3 DNA reads TGTGCCAGCAGTTTATCCCTCCGGGGGCCTGGCACAGATACGCAGTATTTT. Residues: CASSLSLRGPGTDTQYF.

This sequence joins TRBV27 and TRBJ2-7; no clear D gene. Trimming cost V 6 bases and J 4 bases, with 4 bases left between them. CDR1 and CDR2 (germline): MNHEY, SMNVEV (reference sequence). The CDR3 contains 10 residues. The CDR3 DNA reads as TGTGCCAGCAGATGGTACGAGCAGTACTTC. Translated, it gives CASRWYEQYF.

The chain couples TRBV5-6 to TRBJ2-7; D call uncertain. Trimming took 4 bases from V and 6 from J, leaving 17 bases between them. CDR1 is SGHDT, CDR2 YYEEEE, per germline. The CDR3 totals 14 residues. The chain's CDR3 is CASSLGRAWGEQYF. In DNA form, the CDR3 reads TGTGCCAGCAGCCTTGGACGGGCCTGGGGCGAGCAGTACTTC.

In its sample, this clonotype was seen a few times. The chain couples TRBV12-3 or TRBV12-4 to TRBJ1-5, with no clear D. V was clipped by 7 bases and J by 4 bases, with 14 bases between them. The CDR3 contains 14 residues. In DNA, the CDR3 is TGTGCCAGCATCTTATGGGGAGGGAATCAGCCCCAGCATTTT. Translated, it gives CASILWGGNQPQHF.

J is TRBJ2-3 and V is TRBV28, with D uncertain. CDR3 size: 14 residues. V lost 2 bases and J 4 bases, leaving 10 bases between the germline ends. Germline V gene lookup returns CDR1 MDHEN and CDR2 SYDVKM. CDR3: CASSLVPPSDTQYF. In nucleotides, the CDR3 is TGTGCCAGCAGTTTAGTACCCCCCTCAGATACGCAGTATTTT.

This clonotype occurred many times. In DNA form, the CDR3 reads TGTGCCAGCTTGGGTCGATCGAGCTACGAGCAGTACTTC. It codes for CASLGRSSYEQYF. The chain recombines TRBV28 with TRBJ2-7; D is ambiguous. V was pared by 8 bases and J by 3 bases, with 14 bases between. The CDR3 contains 13 residues. Per the germline V gene, CDR1 is MDHEN and CDR2 is SYDVKM.

This clonotype was observed a handful of times. The rearrangement links TRBV7-2 to TRBJ2-1; TRBD2 aligns across 7 bases. This CDR3 comprises 15 residues. V gave up 1 base and J gave up 13 bases; unmatched junction bases: 13. Germline V CDR1 and CDR2: SGHTA, FQGNSA. CDR3 region: CASSLGVRSGGSQFF. CDR3 coding DNA: TGTGCCAGCAGCTTAGGTGTTAGGTCGGGGGGATCCCAGTTCTTC.

This clonotype has a handful of counts. The chain links TRBV29-1 to TRBJ1-1; perhaps TRBD1 as D (5 bases). Germline values: CDR1 SQVTM, CDR2 ANQGSEA. The CDR3 sequence is 11 residues long. V shed 5 bases and J shed 5 bases, with 9 bases lying between them. CDR3 residues: CSVRAGTEAFF. The DNA for the CDR3 is TGCAGCGTTAGAGCAGGGACTGAAGCTTTCTTT.

On this clonotype: Because the CDR3 is missing its conserved closing phenylalanine or tryptophan, this is likely a read error. The chain is built from TRBV3-1 and TRBJ2-7; no reliable D call. The ends were cut back, 4 bases at V and 4 bases at J, with 14 bases in the middle. This CDR3 has 14 residues. CDR1 and CDR2 (germline): LGHDT, YNNKEL (reference sequence). CDR3 DNA: TGTGCCAGCAGCCGCACTGTTTCCCCATACGAGCAGTACTGC. This encodes CASSRTVSPYEQYC.

This clonotype has just a few counts. This chain joins TRBV7-3 and TRBJ1-6; no firm D call. Germline V CDR1 and CDR2: SGHTA, FQGTGA. The CDR3 has 15 residues. Trimming took 3 bases from V and 3 from J, leaving 9 bases between them. CDR3 nucleotides: TGTGCCAGCAGCTTGGACGGAAACTATAATTCACCCCTCCACTTT. Its protein product is CASSLDGNYNSPLHF.

V is TRBV10-3 and J is TRBJ1-5; D unresolved. This CDR3 has 13 amino acids. V lost 3 bases and J lost 0, with 3 bases in between. CDR1 is ENHRY, CDR2 SYGVKD, per germline. CDR3: CAISDFSNQPQHF. CDR3 DNA sequence: TGTGCCATCAGTGACTTTAGCAATCAGCCCCAGCATTTT.